This T cell receptor beta chain was obtained from a study of CD8 T cells in Susac syndrome. This CDR3 region has 15 residues. Germline CDR1 and CDR2: MNHEY and SMNVEV (reference sequence). The J segment lost 4 bases and the V segment lost 5 bases, leaving 6 bases of the junction unmatched. This clonotype was observed a few times. When the RNA was reverse transcribed, random hexamers were used with an input of roughly 0.5 to 1 ug. From the immunoSEQ multiplex PCR reads, TCRdb called clonotypes with MiXCR, one entry per CDR3 protein. The top ten hold over 0.2% of the sample, which has about 150,000 distinct CDR3 sequences, just under 95% seen once.

Specimen: CD8+ T cells from PBMCs. The source is a human donor with multiple sclerosis. The rearrangement links TRBV27 to TRBJ2-1, with 9 bases fitting TRBD2. CDR3 in amino acids: CASSPGLAPYNEQFF. CDR3 DNA sequence: TGTGCCAGCAGTCCCGGACTAGCGCCTTACAATGAGCAGTTCTTC.